What follows describes a single TCR beta chain. Its antigen is as yet unknown. This specimen belongs to a study of Ad26.COV2.S vaccination and SARS-CoV-2 variants. Study summary: The donor participated in the COV1001 trial, in its Ad26.COV2.S arm.

The CDR3 runs 15 residues. Germline V CDR1 and CDR2: SGHTA, FQGNSA. Deletions cut 11 bases from V and 5 bases from J, with 22 bases between. The study, taken as a whole, reports: Placebo and vaccine recipients had non-spike TCR breadth that was similar. CD8+ and CD4+ T cells specific for spike reportedly responded with substantial breadth after vaccination. The TCR breadth and depth analyses may have understated or missed part of the total T cell responses.

Treatment: 15 to 20 received Ad26.COV2.S at low or high dose, single or two shots; about 5 received placebo; per-sample allocation not given. At day 63 after the first vaccine or placebo injection, samples were drawn. Sequenced by immunoSEQ multiplex PCR; TCRdb stores in-frame clones only, minus some. The repertoire holds about 280,000 clones, more than 70% seen once, with around 3% in the top ten. The chain employs TRBV7-2 and TRBJ2-1; D is perhaps TRBD2 (6 bases). The sequence was collected from a person aged 18-60 years who received the Ad26.COV2.S COVID-19 vaccine or a placebo. The starting material was peripheral blood, obtained in a trial of Ad26.COV2.S vaccine versus placebo. The CDR3 is CAARTTGSPHNEQFF. In DNA, the CDR3 is TGTGCCGCCCGCACGACCGGGAGCCCCCACAATGAGCAGTTCTTC.